This passage covers 23 T cell receptor beta chains from one sample sequenced in a study of cytomegalovirus exposure and HLA in healthy donors. Libraries were prepared by immunoSEQ multiplex PCR; TCRdb keeps only in-frame clonotypes and omits some of them. This sample has about 220,000 clones, with about 93% found just once. The sequenced material came from PBMCs. All receptors derive from a woman between 18 and 29 years old in good health and CMV-seronegative.

The chain carries TRBV19 and TRBJ2-2; 11 positions agree with TRBD2. The CDR3 loop spans 17 amino acids. V trimming: 6 bases; J trimming: 0 bases; junction bases outside the gene matches: 6. From germline, CDR1 is LNHDA and CDR2 SQIVND (reference sequence). CDR3 protein: CASRMTSGIANTGELFF. The CDR3 DNA reads TGTGCCAGTAGGATGACTAGCGGGATTGCGAACACCGGGGAGCTGTTTTTT.

The rearrangement uses TRBV11-3 and TRBJ2-1; D is uncertain. CDR1 and CDR2 (germline): SGHNT, YENEEA. V was pared by 4 bases and J by 5 bases, with 6 bases between. The CDR3 consists of 12 residues. The CDR3 nucleotides read TGTGCCAGCAGCTCCTTAGACAATGAGCAGTTCTTC. It yields the protein CASSSLDNEQFF.

The gene calls are TRBV9 and TRBJ2-7; 10 positions agree with TRBD2. Per germline, CDR1 SGDLS and CDR2 YYNGEE. The CDR3 sequence is 15 residues long. V shed 0 bases, J shed 3 bases, and the junction held 3 bases outside the gene matches. Written as DNA, the CDR3 is TGTGCCAGCAGCGTAGCTTGGACTAGCGGCTACGAGCAGTACTTC. Amino acid sequence: CASSVAWTSGYEQYF.

The chain recombines TRBV11-2 with TRBJ1-5; TRBD1 matches at 7 bases. After removal of 5 bases from V and 0 bases from J, the junction contained 4 bases not matched to a gene. The CDR3 is made up of 15 amino acids. Germline V CDR1 and CDR2: SGHAT, FQNNGV. DNA for the CDR3: TGTGCCAGCAGCCCAAACAGGGGTAGCAATCAGCCCCAGCATTTT. The encoded protein is CASSPNRGSNQPQHF.

The chain recombines TRBV30 with TRBJ2-7; 11 bases are shared with TRBD2. This CDR3 contains 13 residues. Germline CDR1 and CDR2: GTSNPN and SVGIG (reference sequence). Unmatched junction bases numbered 11, after V lost 7 bases and J lost 9 bases. The CDR3 DNA sequence: TGTGCCTACCTCGTTAGCGGGAGGGAGAGGCAGTACTTC. The encoded protein is CAYLVSGRERQYF.

The V and J genes are TRBV7-2 and TRBJ1-2; the D gene is possibly TRBD1 (6 bases). Germline CDR1 and CDR2: SGHTA and FQGNSA. The CDR3 length is 16 residues. V was clipped by 1 base and J by 5 bases, with 17 bases between them. The CDR3 sequence: CASSLVETGAIYGYTF. CDR3 sequence (DNA): TGTGCCAGCAGCTTAGTAGAGACAGGCGCCATTTATGGCTACACCTTC.

This chain joins TRBV30 and TRBJ1-1; D might be TRBD1 (6 bases). Per germline, CDR1 GTSNPN and CDR2 SVGIG (reference sequence). The V gene lost 1 base and the J gene lost 4 bases, with 13 bases spanning the gap. The length of the CDR3 is 14 residues. CDR3 sequence (DNA): TGTGCCTGGAGTGCAGCGAGGGGGGGCACTGAAGCTTTCTTT. Protein sequence: CAWSAARGGTEAFF.

V is TRBV6-1 and J is TRBJ1-5; 11 bases match TRBD1. The germline V gene encodes CDR1 MNHNS and CDR2 SASEGT. This CDR3 is 14 amino acids long. V shed 10 bases and J 4 bases; nucleotides not matched to a gene: 6. The CDR3, as DNA: TGTGCCACAAGGGGACAGGGGGATAATCAGCCCCAGCATTTT. Protein sequence: CATRGQGDNQPQHF.

This clone was found once. The CDR3 coding sequence is TGTGCCCGCCCATCGAGGGCTTCTGGCTACACCTTC. It encodes CARPSRASGYTF. The chain uses TRBV7-3 and TRBJ1-2; D is ambiguous. V shed 11 bases and J shed 7 bases, with 17 bases lying between them. Per the germline V gene, CDR1 is SGHTA and CDR2 is FQGTGA. CDR3 length equals 12 residues. Full variable domain (remainder filled in from reference TRBV7-3 and TRBJ1-2): GAGVSQTPSNKVTEKGKYVELRCDPISGHTALYWYRQSLGQGPEFLIYFQGTGAADDSGLPNDRFFAVRPEGSVSTLKIQRTERGDSAVYLCARPSRASGYTFGSGTRLTVV.

The rearrangement uses TRBV2 and TRBJ2-1, with 7 bases lining up with TRBD2. V dropped 3 bases and J dropped 4; count of bases not matched to a gene: 6. Germline values: CDR1 SNHLY, CDR2 FYNNEI. This CDR3 has 15 residues. The CDR3 spells CASSEWGGWYNEQFF. DNA for the CDR3: TGTGCCAGCAGTGAGTGGGGAGGGTGGTACAATGAGCAGTTCTTC.

The CDR3 DNA sequence: TGTGCCAGCAGCTTAGGAGTGGCGGGACTAGCTTTCACCGGGGAGCTGTTTTTT. It encodes CASSLGVAGLAFTGELFF. The V gene is TRBV7-9, the J gene TRBJ2-2; TRBD2 agrees at 9 bases. The CDR3 runs to 18 residues. With V trimmed by 1 base and J by 4 bases, 10 bases remained unmatched. Germline V gives CDR1 SEHNR, CDR2 FQNEAQ (reference sequence).

The V and J genes are TRBV6-4 and TRBJ1-2; D is unclear. The germline CDR1 and CDR2 sequences are MRHNA and SNTAGT. The CDR3 extends over 13 amino acids. V dropped 2 bases and J dropped 5 bases, with 9 bases sitting between them. This CDR3 is CASSDRGFYGYTF. CDR3 DNA sequence: TGTGCCAGCAGTGACAGAGGATTTTATGGCTACACCTTC.

The chain joins TRBV6-1 to TRBJ1-1; maybe TRBD1 (5 bases). The germline CDR1 and CDR2 sequences are MNHNS and SASEGT. This CDR3 has 14 residues. V gave up 1 base and J gave up 5 bases, with 11 bases separating them. The CDR3 DNA reads as TGTGCCAGCAGTGAAGGTCAGGGAAGAACTGAAGCTTTCTTT. Translated, it gives CASSEGQGRTEAFF.

This clone is a singleton in its sample. The chain employs TRBV10-3 and TRBJ2-3, with unresolved D. This CDR3 contains 14 residues. CDR1 ENHRY and CDR2 SYGVKD come from the germline V gene. V lost 7 bases to trimming and J lost 2 bases, with 13 bases between them. DNA for the CDR3: TGTGCCATCATGCGCGGCGGAGACACAGATACGCAGTATTTT. Protein product: CAIMRGGDTDTQYF.

The chain carries TRBV19 and TRBJ2-1; D might be TRBD2 (6 bases). CDR3 length equals 14 residues. The germline gives CDR1 LNHDA, CDR2 SQIVND (reference sequence). Trimming left V 7 bases short and J 6 bases short, with 16 bases between. This CDR3 is CASIARDRGNEQFF. The CDR3 DNA sequence: TGTGCCAGTATCGCGCGGGATAGGGGCAATGAGCAGTTCTTC.

The chain combines TRBV5-1 with TRBJ2-2; possibly TRBD2 for D (6 bases). Trimming pared 0 bases from V and 0 bases from J, leaving 12 bases between. This CDR3 region has 17 residues. Germline CDR1 is SGHRS and CDR2 is YFSETQ. CDR3 DNA sequence: TGCGCCAGCAGCTTGGTAGCTGGCGGGGCGAACACCGGGGAGCTGTTTTTT. It encodes CASSLVAGGANTGELFF.

The rearrangement links TRBV30 to TRBJ1-2, with a tentative D call TRBD1 (5 bases). V was pared by 0 bases and J by 0 bases, with 5 bases between. The CDR3 spans 13 residues. In germline, CDR1 is GTSNPN, CDR2 SVGIG (reference sequence). CDR3 sequence reads: CAWSVGANYGYTF. The CDR3 coding sequence is TGTGCCTGGAGTGTAGGGGCTAACTATGGCTACACCTTC. The whole variable domain, remainder taken from reference TRBV30 and TRBJ1-2, is SQTIHQWPATLVQPVGSPLSLECTVEGTSNPNLYWYRQAAGRGLQLLFYSVGIGQISSEVPQNLSASRPQDRQFILSSKKLLLSDSGFYLCAWSVGANYGYTFGSGTRLTVV.

The rearrangement joins TRBV7-2 to TRBJ2-1; D not certain. Trimming removed 5 bases at V and 8 bases at J, with 13 bases between. Germline CDR1 is SGHTA and CDR2 is FQGNSA. This CDR3 is built from 13 residues. Here the CDR3 reads CASSLRHSDEQFF. CDR3 DNA sequence: TGTGCCAGCAGCCTCAGACACTCCGATGAGCAGTTCTTC.

With regard to this clone: Other DNA sequences from this sample encode an identical CDR3 as well. This chain links TRBV25-1 with TRBJ1-1; D is possibly TRBD1 (5 bases). Germline CDR1 reads MGHDK; CDR2 reads SYGVNS. V was trimmed by 1 base and J by 0 bases, leaving 9 bases between them. The CDR3 is 15 residues long. CDR3 DNA: TGTGCCAGCAGTGAATGGGCAGGGATGAACACTGAAGCTTTCTTT. It codes for CASSEWAGMNTEAFF. Drawing the rest from reference TRBV25-1 and TRBJ1-1, the complete variable domain is EADIYQTPRYLVIGTGKKITLECSQTMGHDKMYWYQQDPGMELHLIHYSYGVNSTEKGDLSSESTVSRIRTEHFPLTLESARPSHTSQYLCASSEWAGMNTEAFFGQGTRLTVV.

This chain links TRBV19 with TRBJ2-7, with a tentative D call TRBD1 (6 bases). With 5 bases removed from V and 2 bases from J, the gap between germline ends came to 16 bases. The CDR3 length is 15 residues. CDR1 and CDR2 (germline): LNHDA, SQIVND (reference sequence). The CDR3 nucleotides are TGTGCCAGTAGTCCTAATACAGGGACCCCCTACGAGCAGTACTTC. Protein product: CASSPNTGTPYEQYF.

The J gene is TRBJ2-3, the V gene TRBV9, with TRBD2 identical over 9 bases. Looked up from germline, CDR1 is SGDLS and CDR2 is YYNGEE. The CDR3 runs to 15 residues. Germline trimming cut 4 bases from V and 1 base from J; bases unmatched to any gene: 4. CDR3 coding DNA: TGTGCCAGCAGCCCCGTAGCGGGGGGCACAGATACGCAGTATTTT. Protein: CASSPVAGGTDTQYF.

The chain employs TRBV10-3 and TRBJ2-7; 8 bases agree with TRBD2. Germline V gene data show CDR1 as ENHRY and CDR2 as SYGVKD. J lost 2 bases, V lost 6 bases, and 9 bases had no gene match. CDR3 length: 15 residues. The CDR3: CAIRGERETPYEQYF. The CDR3 DNA sequence: TGTGCCATCAGGGGGGAGCGGGAGACCCCCTACGAGCAGTACTTC.

This chain uses TRBV6-1 with TRBJ1-5; D gene ambiguous. The germline V gene encodes CDR1 MNHNS and CDR2 SASEGT. Trimming stripped 6 bases from V and 6 bases from J, with 18 bases between. This CDR3 has 15 residues. This CDR3 is CASSGSVELTQPQHF. DNA of the CDR3: TGTGCCAGCAGCGGGAGCGTAGAACTTACTCAGCCCCAGCATTTT.